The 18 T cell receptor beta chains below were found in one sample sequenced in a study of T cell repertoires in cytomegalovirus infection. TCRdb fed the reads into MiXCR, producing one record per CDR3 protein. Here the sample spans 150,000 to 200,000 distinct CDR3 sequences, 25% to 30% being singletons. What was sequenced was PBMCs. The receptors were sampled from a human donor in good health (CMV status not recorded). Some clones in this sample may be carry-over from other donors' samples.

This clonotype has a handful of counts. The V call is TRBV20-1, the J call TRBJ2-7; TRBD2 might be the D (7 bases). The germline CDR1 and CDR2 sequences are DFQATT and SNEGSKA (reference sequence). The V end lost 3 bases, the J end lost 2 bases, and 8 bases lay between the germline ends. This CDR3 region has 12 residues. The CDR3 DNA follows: TGCAGTGCTAGGGGGGGGCCCTACGAGCAGTACTTC. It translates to CSARGGPYEQYF.

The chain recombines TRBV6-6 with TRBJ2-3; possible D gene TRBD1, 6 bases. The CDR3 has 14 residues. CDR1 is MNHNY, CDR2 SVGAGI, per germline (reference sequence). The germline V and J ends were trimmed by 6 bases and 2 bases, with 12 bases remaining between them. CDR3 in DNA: TGTGCCAGCAGCCTCGGACAGTCCACAGATACGCAGTATTTT. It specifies CASSLGQSTDTQYF.

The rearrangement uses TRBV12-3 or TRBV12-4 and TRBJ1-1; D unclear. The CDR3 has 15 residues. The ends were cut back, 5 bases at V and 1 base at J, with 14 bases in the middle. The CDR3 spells CASSPNSAWNTEAFF. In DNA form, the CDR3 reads TGTGCCAGCAGTCCCAACTCAGCCTGGAACACTGAAGCTTTCTTT.

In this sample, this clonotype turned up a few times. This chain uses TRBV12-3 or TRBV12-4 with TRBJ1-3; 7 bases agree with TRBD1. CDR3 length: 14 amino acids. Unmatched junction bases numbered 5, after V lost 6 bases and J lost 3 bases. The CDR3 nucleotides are TGTGCCAGCAGAGGGACAGCTCTTGGAAACACCATATATTTT. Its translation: CASRGTALGNTIYF.

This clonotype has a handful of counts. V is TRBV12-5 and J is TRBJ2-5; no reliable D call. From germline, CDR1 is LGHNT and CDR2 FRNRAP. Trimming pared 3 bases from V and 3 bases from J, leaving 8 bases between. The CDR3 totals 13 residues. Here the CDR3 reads CASGLGGEETQYF. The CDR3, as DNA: TGTGCTAGTGGTTTAGGTGGAGAAGAGACCCAGTACTTC.

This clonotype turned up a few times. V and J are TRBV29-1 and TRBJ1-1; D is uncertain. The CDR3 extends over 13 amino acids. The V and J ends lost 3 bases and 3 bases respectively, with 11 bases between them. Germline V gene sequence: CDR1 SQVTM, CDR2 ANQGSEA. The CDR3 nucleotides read TGCAGCGTTGACGGCCGCGCGGACACTGAAGCTTTCTTT. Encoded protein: CSVDGRADTEAFF.

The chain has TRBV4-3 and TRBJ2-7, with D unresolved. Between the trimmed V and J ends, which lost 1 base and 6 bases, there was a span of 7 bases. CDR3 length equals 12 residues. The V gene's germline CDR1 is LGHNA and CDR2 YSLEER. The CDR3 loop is CASSQGAGEQYF. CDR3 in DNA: TGCGCCAGCAGCCAAGGGGCAGGCGAGCAGTACTTC.

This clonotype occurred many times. Here the CDR3 reads CASSLVAGLNQPQHF. The CDR3 nucleotides are TGTGCCAGCAGTTTAGTTGCAGGGCTCAATCAGCCCCAGCATTTT. The chain links TRBV12-3 or TRBV12-4 to TRBJ1-5; a weak D match, TRBD1 (5 bases). CDR3 length: 15 amino acids. Trimming pared 1 base from V and 3 bases from J, leaving 10 bases between.

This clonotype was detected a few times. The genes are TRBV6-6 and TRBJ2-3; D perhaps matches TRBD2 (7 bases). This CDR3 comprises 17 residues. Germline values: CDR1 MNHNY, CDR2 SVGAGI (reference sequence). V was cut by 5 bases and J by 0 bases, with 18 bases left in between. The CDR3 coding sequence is TGTGCCAGCAGTCCCCTTACACGGGGGGCGAGCACAGATACGCAGTATTTT. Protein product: CASSPLTRGASTDTQYF.

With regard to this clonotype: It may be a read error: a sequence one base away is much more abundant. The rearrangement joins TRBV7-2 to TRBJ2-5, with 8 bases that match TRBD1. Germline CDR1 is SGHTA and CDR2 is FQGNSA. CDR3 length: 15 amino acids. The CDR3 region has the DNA TGTGTCAGCAGTCGGACAGGGCTGTACCAAGAGACCCAGTACTTC. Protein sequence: CVSSRTGLYQETQYF.

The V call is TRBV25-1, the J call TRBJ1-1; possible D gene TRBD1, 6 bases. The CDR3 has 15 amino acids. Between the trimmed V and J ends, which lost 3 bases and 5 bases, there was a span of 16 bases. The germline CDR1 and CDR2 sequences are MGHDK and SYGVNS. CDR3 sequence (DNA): TGTGCCAGCAGTGAGGGACGACAGGAGCTGACTGAAGCTTTCTTT. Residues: CASSEGRQELTEAFF. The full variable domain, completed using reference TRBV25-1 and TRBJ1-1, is EADIYQTPRYLVIGTGKKITLECSQTMGHDKMYWYQQDPGMELHLIHYSYGVNSTEKGDLSSESTVSRIRTEHFPLTLESARPSHTSQYLCASSEGRQELTEAFFGQGTRLTVV.

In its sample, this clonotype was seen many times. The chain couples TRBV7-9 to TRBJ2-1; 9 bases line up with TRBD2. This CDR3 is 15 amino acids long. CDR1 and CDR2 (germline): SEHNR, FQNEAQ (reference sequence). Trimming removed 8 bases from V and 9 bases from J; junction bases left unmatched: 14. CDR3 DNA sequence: TGTGCCAGCGGCCCGAGGGGCGGGGGGGAAAGTGAGCAGTTCTTC. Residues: CASGPRGGGESEQFF.

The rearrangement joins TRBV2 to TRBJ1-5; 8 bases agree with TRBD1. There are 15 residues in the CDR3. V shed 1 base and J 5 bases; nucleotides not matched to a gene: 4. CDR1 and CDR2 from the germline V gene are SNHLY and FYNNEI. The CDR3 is CASSEGDRRDQPQHF. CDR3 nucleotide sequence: TGTGCCAGCAGTGAAGGGGACAGGAGAGATCAGCCCCAGCATTTT.

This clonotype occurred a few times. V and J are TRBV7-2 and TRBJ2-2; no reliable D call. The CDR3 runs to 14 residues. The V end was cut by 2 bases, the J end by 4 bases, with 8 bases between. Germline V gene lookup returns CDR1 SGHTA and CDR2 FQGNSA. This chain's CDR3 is CASSLLRSTGELFF. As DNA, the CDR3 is TGTGCCAGCAGCTTACTACGGTCCACCGGGGAGCTGTTTTTT.

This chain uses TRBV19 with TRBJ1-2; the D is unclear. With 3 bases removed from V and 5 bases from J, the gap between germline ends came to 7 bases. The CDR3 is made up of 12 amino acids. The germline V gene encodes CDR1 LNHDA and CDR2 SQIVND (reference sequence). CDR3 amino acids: CASSISDYGYTF. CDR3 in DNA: TGTGCCAGTAGTATCTCGGATTATGGCTACACCTTC.

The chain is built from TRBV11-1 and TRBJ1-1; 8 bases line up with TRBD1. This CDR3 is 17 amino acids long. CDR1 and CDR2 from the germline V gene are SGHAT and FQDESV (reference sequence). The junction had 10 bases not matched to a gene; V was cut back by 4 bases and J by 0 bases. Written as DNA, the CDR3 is TGTGCCAGCAGCTACCCCCGGACAGGGACCTTGAACACTGAAGCTTTCTTT. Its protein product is CASSYPRTGTLNTEAFF. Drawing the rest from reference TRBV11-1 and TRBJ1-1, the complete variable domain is EAEVAQSPRYKITEKSQAVAFWCDPISGHATLYWYRQILGQGPELLVQFQDESVVDDSQLPKDRFSAERLKGVDSTLKIQPAELGDSAMYLCASSYPRTGTLNTEAFFGQGTRLTVV.

The CDR3 region is CASSLFRGERAFF. CDR3 coding DNA: TGTGCCAGCAGTTTATTTAGGGGTGAGCGGGCTTTCTTT. The chain is built from TRBV12-3 or TRBV12-4 and TRBJ1-1, with D maybe TRBD1 (5 bases). The CDR3 is 13 residues long. Trimming shortened V by 2 bases and J by 11 bases, and 15 bases separated the two germline ends.

Written as DNA, the CDR3 is TGTGCCAGCAGCTTCACAGGGGGCGCCGCGGGAAACACTGAAGCTTTCTTT. This translates into CASSFTGGAAGNTEAFF. The chain carries TRBV7-6 and TRBJ1-1; 9 bases line up with TRBD1. Germline loops: CDR1 SGHVS, CDR2 FNYEAQ. With 3 bases clipped from V and 2 bases from J, the junction kept 10 bases outside the gene matches. The CDR3 is 17 residues long.